A selection of T cell receptor beta chains follows, all from one sample in a study of tumor and adjacent non-tumor tissue in lung cancer. TCRdb re-called the multiplex PCR reads through MiXCR, storing one row per CDR3 protein. The sample has 68,000 or so distinct CDR3 sequences; around 60% are singletons. The source material was lung tumor tissue. All receptors come from a man aged 45-60 years with non-small cell lung cancer. The CDR3 runs from the conserved cysteine through the conserved F or W. A D gene is named only where the DNA matches it firmly. Only some rows state a clone size, as once, few, many or a class for expanded clones.

j_call d_call clone_size v_call cdr3_nt cdr3_aa
TRBJ1-2 NA many TRBV20-1 TGCAGTGCTGGGTCAGGGGCCGACTATGGCTACACCTTC CSAGSGADYGYTF
TRBJ2-1 TRBD2 NA TRBV11-3 TGTGCCAGGAGCCTAGCGGGCCAGTCTGTCAATGAGCAGATCTTC CARSLAGQSVNEQIF
TRBJ2-2 NA NA TRBV6-5 TGTGTCAGCAGTTACTCCGAGGTGGCCGGGGAGTTGTTTTTT CVSSYSEVAGELFF
TRBJ2-7 NA many TRBV6-1 TGTGCCAGCAGTGAAAGAGGGTCTAGCGACGAGCAGTACTTC CASSERGSSDEQYF
TRBJ2-6 NA NA TRBV12-5 TGTGCTAGTGCCTCGTGGGGCTCGGAGAGGAGTTCCAACGTCCTGAGTTTC CASASWGSERSSNVLSF
TRBJ1-5 NA NA TRBV7-9 TGTGCCAGTAGCTTTGTAGCGGGAGGTCGAGCAGATACGCAGCATTTT CASSFVAGGRADTQHF
TRBJ1-3 NA NA TRBV5-6 TGTGCCAGCAGCTTGGAACGAGGCGTCTCTGGAAACGCCATATATTTT CASSLERGVSGNAIYF
TRBJ2-7 NA NA TRBV5-6 TGTGCCAGCAGCTGGGGGGACATTTCATACAAGCAGTACTTC CASSWGDISYKQYF
TRBJ2-5 NA NA TRBV29-1 TGCAGCGTTGTGGGGAACCAAGAGACCCAGTACTTC CSVVGNQETQYF
TRBJ2-2 NA NA TRBV20-1 TGCAGTGCTAGGCCGGGACGACCGCTAACCTGGGAGCTGTTTTTT CSARPGRPLTWELFF
TRBJ2-3 TRBD1 NA TRBV10-2 TGTGCCAGCAGGGACAGGGCAGATAGGCAGTATTTT CASRDRADRQYF
TRBJ1-1 NA few TRBV19 TGTGCCAGTAGTCCAACCGGGACGCCGGCTGAAGCTTTCTTT CASSPTGTPAEAFF
TRBJ2-7 NA few TRBV11-1 TGTGCCAGCAGATCCAACCTGACGGGAGACACCGAGCAGTACTTC CASRSNLTGDTEQYF
TRBJ2-7 NA NA TRBV28 TGTACCAGCAGTTTCGGCAGACCCCGGGGCGAGCAGTACTTC CTSSFGRPRGEQYF
TRBJ2-7 NA few TRBV5-1 TGCGCCAGCAGCTTGGAAGGTTTGGGGGAAAGTGCCTACGAGCAGTACTTC CASSLEGLGESAYEQYF
TRBJ1-5 NA NA TRBV6-1 TGTGTCAGCAGTGAAGACTGGGCAGGCAACAATCAGCCCCAGCAGTTC CVSSEDWAGNNQPQQF
TRBJ1-2 NA once TRBV30 TGTGTCTGGAGGGCGGGGGATCTTGGCTACACCTTC CVWRAGDLGYTF
TRBJ2-1 NA NA TRBV5-1 TGCGCCAGCAGCAGAGGGACGGTCGACAATGAGCAGTTCTTC CASSRGTVDNEQFF
TRBJ2-7 NA NA TRBV30 TGTGCCTGGGGAAAACCGTGGGAGCAGTACTTC CAWGKPWEQYF
TRBJ1-1 NA NA TRBV12-3/TRBV12-4 TGTGCCAGCAGTTTAGAGGGGGGCACTGAAGCTTTCTTT CASSLEGGTEAFF
TRBJ2-2 NA medium-sized TRBV5-6 TGTGCCAGCAGTAAGACGCGGAACACCGGGGAGCTGTTTTTT CASSKTRNTGELFF
TRBJ2-1 NA NA TRBV14 TGTGCCAACGGCCAGGCTAGAAGCGGTGAGCAGTTCTTC CANGQARSGEQFF
TRBJ2-1 TRBD1 many TRBV12-3/TRBV12-4 TGTGCCAGCAGTTCCCTATGGGGAAAACAGGGGGCGAGCTCCTACAATGAGCAGTTCTTC CASSSLWGKQGASSYNEQFF
TRBJ2-7 TRBD2 NA TRBV5-1 TGCGCCAGCAGCTTTAGACCCAACGGACTAGCGGGGGGGCAAGCCTACGAGCAGTACTTC CASSFRPNGLAGGQAYEQYF
TRBJ2-5 NA NA TRBV5-1 TGCGCCAGCAGCTTTCAATCGTACCAAGAGACCCAGTACTTC CASSFQSYQETQYF
TRBJ2-1 TRBD1 NA TRBV28 TGTGCCAGCAGCTCCAGGACAGGGGCAGGTAATGGGCAGTTCTTC CASSSRTGAGNGQFF
TRBJ2-5 TRBD1 medium-sized TRBV20-1 TGCAGTGCCCACGACCGGGACAGGGGGTTAAAGACCCAGTACTTC CSAHDRDRGLKTQYF
TRBJ2-1 NA many TRBV20-1 TGCAGTGCTAGAGGTCTGACAGAGAGCTCCTACAATGAGCAGTTCTTC CSARGLTESSYNEQFF
TRBJ2-7 NA once TRBV6-1 TGTGCCAGCAGTGAAGCTGTGAGTCTCGCCTGCGAACAGTACTTC CASSEAVSLACEQYF
TRBJ2-1 TRBD2 many TRBV7-9 TGTGCCAGCAACGGGGGGGCGATTGAGCAGTTCTTC CASNGGAIEQFF
TRBJ1-5 NA once TRBV4-1 TGCGCCAGCAGCCAAGAAACCTTTGGTGGCAATCAGCCCCAGCATTTT CASSQETFGGNQPQHF
TRBJ2-2 NA NA TRBV4-2 TGTGCCAGCAGCCAGGTCTACACCGGTGTGCTGTTTTTT CASSQVYTGVLFF
TRBJ2-1 NA once TRBV30 TGTGCCTGGAGTGTACTGGTGGGCGGGGTATACAATGAGCAGTTCTTC CAWSVLVGGVYNEQFF
TRBJ1-1 NA many TRBV14 TGTGCCAGCAGCGGTTGGGGGAACACTGAAGCTTTCTTT CASSGWGNTEAFF
TRBJ1-4 NA NA TRBV20-1 TGCAGTGCTACATGGACGCCGAAAGGTGAAAAACTGTTTTTT CSATWTPKGEKLFF
TRBJ1-4 NA few TRBV28 TGTGCCAGCAGGGCTCCTGCAACTAATGAAAAACTGTTTTTT CASRAPATNEKLFF
TRBJ1-2 NA NA TRBV29-1 TGCAGCGGTGAGCAGGGTGGTTGCTACACCTTC CSGEQGGCYTF
TRBJ2-6 TRBD2 NA TRBV29-1 TGCAGCGTTGGACAGCTCGGGGGGGCCAACATCATGACTTTC CSVGQLGGANIMTF
TRBJ2-5 NA NA TRBV10-3 TGTGCCATCAGTGTGTGCTTGCAAGAGACCCAGAACTTC CAISVCLQETQNF
TRBJ2-1 TRBD2 NA TRBV11-3 TGTGCCAGCAGCTTAGGGGTTAGCGGGGGACCCTGCGACGAGCAGTTCTTC CASSLGVSGGPCDEQFF
TRBJ2-1 NA once TRBV6-6 TGTGCCAGCAGTTACGAATATTCTCCGGGACGGGAGTCCTTC CASSYEYSPGRESF
TRBJ2-3 TRBD2 once TRBV11-3 TGTGCCGGCAGCCCAGGGACTAGCGGGTCTGCAGATACGCACTATTTT CAGSPGTSGSADTHYF
TRBJ2-7 NA NA TRBV29-1 TGCAGCGTGGAAGCCAGGGGCGAGCAGTACTTC CSVEARGEQYF
TRBJ2-6 NA NA TRBV24-1 TGTGCCGCCAGTGATACGGGGAGGGGGTCCCTCTCTGGGGCCAACGTCCTGACTTTC CAASDTGRGSLSGANVLTF
TRBJ2-2 NA NA TRBV28 TGTGCCAGTAGTTCGAACCGGACTCCCACCGGGGAGCTGTTTTTT CASSSNRTPTGELFF
TRBJ2-1 NA once TRBV4-2 TGTGCCGGCAGCCAAGATAAGGGGGGCCTAACCTACAATGAGCAGTTCTTC CAGSQDKGGLTYNEQFF
TRBJ2-7 NA NA TRBV10-3 TGTGCCATCAGAAGGTTGGACACACACTACGAGCAGTACTTC CAIRRLDTHYEQYF
TRBJ2-7 NA many TRBV5-1 TGCGCCAGCAGCTTGGAATCCCAACGGGAGCAGTACTTC CASSLESQREQYF